The 5 T cell receptor beta chains below were found in one sample sequenced in a study of blood T cell repertoires in COVID-19. Clones were read by immunoSEQ multiplex PCR, and TCRdb kept only the in-frame ones, dropping some. The sample contains a few hundred thousand clones, 70% to 90% of which appear only once. Sequencing was carried out using peripheral blood. The receptor source for this set is a woman under 40 with COVID-19, enrolled during active disease.

This clone was counted once. The chain combines TRBV6-5 with TRBJ2-3, with a possible D match to TRBD1 (7 bases). The CDR3 is 15 amino acids. CDR1 is MNHEY and CDR2 is SVGAGI in the germline V gene. V lost 6 bases and J 2 bases, leaving 15 bases between the germline ends. CDR3 loop: CASSAGGPTTDTQYF. As DNA, the CDR3 is TGTGCCAGCAGCGCAGGGGGGCCCACCACAGATACGCAGTATTTT.

CDR3 nucleotides: TGTGCCAGCTGCGGGGAATCCTATAATTCACCCCTCCACTTT. Translating gives CASCGESYNSPLHF. V is TRBV6-5 and J is TRBJ1-6, with unresolved D. Trimming left V 8 bases short and J 1 base short, with 9 bases between. Germline CDR1 and CDR2: MNHEY and SVGAGI. The CDR3 runs 14 residues.

J is TRBJ1-1 and V is TRBV6-6; D ambiguous. CDR3 length equals 15 residues. V shed 5 bases and J shed 2 bases, with 15 bases lying between them. Germline CDR1 MNHNY, CDR2 SVGAGI (reference sequence). The CDR3 sequence is CASSTRTLANTEAFF. In DNA form, the CDR3 reads TGTGCCAGCAGTACCCGGACCCTAGCAAACACTGAAGCTTTCTTT.

The CDR3 loop reads CASRTRNNPYEQYV. The CDR3 region has the DNA TGTGCCAGTAGGACTAGAAACAACCCCTACGAGCAGTACGTC. V usage is TRBV27 and J usage is TRBJ2-7; 7 nucleotides line up with TRBD2. V lost 9 bases and J lost 2; bases outside the gene matches: 10. This CDR3 comprises 14 residues. CDR1 MNHEY and CDR2 SMNVEV come from the germline V gene (reference sequence).

This chain links TRBV6-2 or TRBV6-3 with TRBJ1-5, with D maybe TRBD1 (5 bases). Germline CDR1 and CDR2: MNHEY and SVGEGT. V was shortened by 0 bases and J by 7 bases, with 13 bases between the two germline ends. The CDR3 covers 15 residues. CDR3 nucleotide sequence: TGTGCCAGCAGTTACTCTCCCCAGGGTAGCCAGCCCCAGCATTTT. It encodes CASSYSPQGSQPQHF.